Below, 26 T cell receptor beta chains from the same sample are listed, as sequenced in a study of long-term antiretroviral therapy in people with HIV. Researchers report immunoSEQ v3.0 was run at survey level. Data came from immunoSEQ multiplex PCR; TCRdb stores just in-frame clones and leaves some out. This table holds around 30,000 clones, almost 95% found once. The material was unsorted PBMCs, obtained just over 7.3 years after starting antiretroviral therapy. Every receptor here comes from a man aged 50 to 60 with HIV.

The chain joins TRBV12-5 to TRBJ1-5; perhaps TRBD1 as D (5 bases). The CDR3 has 14 amino acids. Trimming removed 5 bases at V and 0 bases at J, with 8 bases between. Per the germline V gene, CDR1 is LGHNT and CDR2 is FRNRAP. CDR3 DNA sequence: TGTGCTAGTGGTCTACAGGCTAGCAATCAGCCCCAGCATTTT. It yields the protein CASGLQASNQPQHF. Supplemented by reference TRBV12-5 and TRBJ1-5, the full variable domain reads DARVTQTPRHKVTEMGQEVTMRCQPILGHNTVFWYRQTMMQGLELLAYFRNRAPLDDSGMPKDRFSAEMPDATLATLKIQPSEPRDSAVYFCASGLQASNQPQHFGDGTRLSIL.

V is TRBV30 and J is TRBJ1-1; TRBD1 is a possible D gene (6 bases). CDR1 is GTSNPN and CDR2 is SVGIG in the germline V gene (reference sequence). The length of the CDR3 is 16 residues. V lost 0 bases to trimming and J lost 5 bases, with 19 bases between them. The DNA for the CDR3 is TGTGCCTGGAGTGTACGGCCCCCCAGGGGAGTAACTGAAGCTTTCTTT. Amino acid sequence: CAWSVRPPRGVTEAFF.

This rearrangement joins TRBV11-2 to TRBJ2-7; no reliable D call. Germline CDR1 and CDR2: SGHAT and FQNNGV. The ends were cut back, 7 bases at V and 0 bases at J, with 13 bases in the middle. The CDR3 is 14 residues long. The CDR3 bases are TGTGCCAGCACCCCCGAACAGAGCTCCTACGAGCAGTACTTC. Translation: CASTPEQSSYEQYF.

The gene calls are TRBV20-1 and TRBJ2-3, with unresolved D. The germline V gene encodes CDR1 DFQATT and CDR2 SNEGSKA (reference sequence). The CDR3 sequence is 11 residues long. V dropped 5 bases and J dropped 3 bases, with 6 bases sitting between them. CDR3 protein: CSAFRTDTQYF. The CDR3 DNA sequence: TGCAGTGCTTTCCGAACAGATACGCAGTATTTT.

V gene TRBV5-6 combines with J gene TRBJ1-2; TRBD1 might be the D (6 bases). The V gene lost 3 bases and the J gene lost 6 bases, with 12 bases spanning the gap. The CDR3 is made up of 13 amino acids. In germline, CDR1 is SGHDT, CDR2 YYEEEE. DNA of the CDR3: TGTGCCAGCAGCTCGACAGGAAGTGATGGCTACACCTTC. It encodes CASSSTGSDGYTF.

The V gene is TRBV25-1, the J gene TRBJ2-3, with D unresolved. V was pared by 1 base and J by 6 bases, with 2 bases between. CDR1 is MGHDK and CDR2 is SYGVNS in the germline V gene. This CDR3 comprises 11 residues. The CDR3 nucleotides are TGTGCCAGCAGTGAATTGGATACGCAGTATTTT. Translating it yields CASSELDTQYF.

The chain couples TRBV6-7 to TRBJ1-3, with TRBD1 matching over 11 bases. TRBV6-7 is designated an ORF whose function remains uncertain. Losses at the gene ends were 2 bases for V and 0 bases for J; bases not matched to a gene: 3. The CDR3 loop spans 17 amino acids. The DNA for the CDR3 is TGTGCCAGCAGTTACAGGGACAGGGGGGACTCTGGAAACACCATATATTTT. Translation gives CASSYRDRGDSGNTIYF.

The rearrangement links TRBV6-1 to TRBJ2-7; D is perhaps TRBD2 (5 bases). Trimming shortened V by 5 bases and J by 0 bases, and 8 bases separated the two germline ends. This CDR3 is built from 13 residues. Germline CDR1 is MNHNS and CDR2 is SASEGT. The CDR3 is CASSLGSSYEQYF. DNA for the CDR3: TGTGCCAGCAGTCTAGGGAGCTCCTACGAGCAGTACTTC.

The gene calls are TRBV4-3 and TRBJ1-1; D not resolved. Germline V gives CDR1 LGHNA, CDR2 YSLEER. The CDR3 extends over 15 amino acids. Trimming stripped 1 base from V and 5 bases from J, with 14 bases between. The chain's CDR3 is CASSQVGTGGTEAFF. The CDR3 bases are TGCGCCAGCAGCCAAGTTGGAACGGGTGGGACTGAAGCTTTCTTT.

The sample holds one count of this clone. The chain combines TRBV5-4 with TRBJ2-1; 8 bases agree with TRBD2. From germline, CDR1 is SGHNT and CDR2 YYREEE (reference sequence). V trimming: 0 bases; J trimming: 4 bases; junction bases outside the gene matches: 3. CDR3 length: 15 residues. CDR3 in DNA: TGTGCCAGCAGCTTGGTTGGCGGGGGGTACAATGAGCAGTTCTTC. This codes for CASSLVGGGYNEQFF.

V is TRBV2 and J is TRBJ2-6; TRBD1 might be the D (6 bases). The CDR3 extends over 15 amino acids. The germline gives CDR1 SNHLY, CDR2 FYNNEI. Trimming cost V 11 bases and J 2 bases, with 16 bases left between them. The CDR3: CAGLLQGAGANVLTF. CDR3 DNA: TGTGCCGGCCTTTTACAGGGAGCTGGGGCCAACGTCCTGACTTTC.

This clone appeared a single time. The rearrangement links TRBV4-3 to TRBJ2-2, with 7 bases matching TRBD2. Germline V gene sequence: CDR1 LGHNA, CDR2 YSLEER. Trimming at V came to 2 bases and at J to 6 bases, leaving 3 bases not matched to a gene. The CDR3 consists of 14 residues. The CDR3 here is CASSQLAGAGELFF. CDR3 bases: TGCGCCAGCAGCCAATTAGCGGGTGCCGGGGAGCTGTTTTTT.

Comment on this clone: The same CDR3 can be traced to other DNA sequences in this sample. The rearrangement uses TRBV19 and TRBJ2-7; D gene unclear. This CDR3 region has 13 residues. The V end lost 4 bases, the J end lost 0 bases, and 7 bases lay between the germline ends. Looked up from germline, CDR1 is LNHDA and CDR2 is SQIVND (reference sequence). This CDR3 is CASSTVSSYEQYF. CDR3 bases: TGTGCCAGTAGTACGGTGAGCTCCTACGAGCAGTACTTC.

The genes are TRBV29-1 and TRBJ1-2; the D is unclear. The germline V and J ends were trimmed by 1 base and 8 bases, with 8 bases remaining between them. The CDR3 spans 11 residues. The V gene's germline CDR1 is SQVTM and CDR2 ANQGSEA. This CDR3 is CSVEGAIGYTF. The CDR3 nucleotides read TGCAGCGTTGAAGGGGCAATCGGCTACACCTTC. Full variable domain (outside the CDR3, taken from reference TRBV29-1 and TRBJ1-2): SAVISQKPSRDICQRGTSLTIQCQVDSQVTMMFWYRQQPGQSLTLIATANQGSEATYESGFVIDKFPISRPNLTFSTLTVSNMSPEDSSIYLCSVEGAIGYTFGSGTRLTVV.

The rearrangement uses TRBV5-1 and TRBJ1-1; the D is unclear. Germline V gene sequence: CDR1 SGHRS, CDR2 YFSETQ. V gave up 3 bases and J gave up 1 base, with 16 bases separating them. CDR3 size: 16 residues. The CDR3 DNA reads TGCGCCAGCAGCTCTCTGCCTTCTTTGCAGAACACTGAAGCTTTCTTT. Its translation is CASSSLPSLQNTEAFF.

This clone occurred once. This chain links TRBV27 with TRBJ2-2; D may be TRBD2 (6 bases). Germline CDR1 MNHEY, CDR2 SMNVEV (reference sequence). V was pared by 0 bases and J by 6 bases, with 14 bases between. The CDR3 loop spans 16 amino acids. For the CDR3, the DNA is TGTGCCAGCAGTTTATCGGGGCAGGGAGGTGCCGGGGAGCTGTTTTTT. Protein product: CASSLSGQGGAGELFF.

This chain uses TRBV4-2 with TRBJ2-7; 7 nucleotides line up with TRBD1. This CDR3 comprises 13 residues. V lost 2 bases, J lost 3 bases, and 1 base stayed unmatched. Germline V lookup: CDR1 LGHNA, CDR2 YNFKEQ. The CDR3 loop is CASSQPGGYEQYF. In nucleotides, the CDR3 is TGTGCCAGCAGCCAACCAGGGGGCTACGAGCAGTACTTC.

V and J are TRBV30 and TRBJ1-4; D is ambiguous. V lost 6 bases, J lost 8 bases, and 16 bases lay in between. CDR1 is GTSNPN and CDR2 is SVGIG in the germline V gene (reference sequence). This CDR3 is built from 13 residues. The chain's CDR3 is CACRTPGNEKLFF. DNA for the CDR3: TGTGCCTGTAGGACGCCCGGCAACGAAAAACTGTTTTTT.

The chain uses TRBV25-1 and TRBJ2-7; no clear D. V lost 5 bases, J lost 3 bases, and 14 bases lay in between. This CDR3 contains 14 residues. Germline assignment: CDR1 MGHDK and CDR2 SYGVNS. The CDR3 bases are TGTGCCAGCAGTCCGCCCGGTCCCGGCTACGAGCAGTACTTC. This translates into CASSPPGPGYEQYF.

CDR3 sequence reads: CASSAGAGTEAFF. Written as DNA, the CDR3 is TGTGCCAGCAGTGCCGGGGCGGGCACTGAAGCTTTCTTT. The chain employs TRBV25-1 and TRBJ1-1; tentatively, D is TRBD1 (5 bases). Germline V CDR1 and CDR2: MGHDK, SYGVNS. The germline V and J ends were trimmed by 4 bases and 4 bases, with 10 bases remaining between them. There are 13 residues in the CDR3.

The chain couples TRBV4-1 to TRBJ1-3; 9 bases agree with TRBD1. Trimming removed 4 bases from V and 4 bases from J; junction bases left unmatched: 5. This CDR3 is built from 15 residues. From germline, CDR1 is MGHRA and CDR2 YSYEKL. The CDR3 loop reads CASSLWTGEGNTIYF. The CDR3 DNA reads TGCGCCAGCAGCCTTTGGACAGGGGAGGGAAACACCATATATTTT.

The chain uses TRBV29-1 and TRBJ2-4; no clear D. The V end lost 4 bases, the J end lost 5 bases, and 3 bases lay between the germline ends. There are 10 residues in the CDR3. Per the germline V gene, CDR1 is SQVTM and CDR2 is ANQGSEA. The CDR3 loop is CSVVENIQYF. For the CDR3, the DNA is TGCAGCGTTGTAGAAAACATTCAGTACTTC. The variable domain in full, completed from reference TRBV29-1 and TRBJ2-4, reads SAVISQKPSRDICQRGTSLTIQCQVDSQVTMMFWYRQQPGQSLTLIATANQGSEATYESGFVIDKFPISRPNLTFSTLTVSNMSPEDSSIYLCSVVENIQYFGAGTRLSVL.

The chain links TRBV18 to TRBJ1-1; D is uncertain. The ends were cut back, 2 bases at V and 4 bases at J, with 14 bases in the middle. The CDR3 has 15 residues. The V gene's germline CDR1 is KGHSH and CDR2 LQKENI. In nucleotides, the CDR3 is TGTGCCAGCTCACCATATACAGTTCGGGGCACTGAAGCTTTCTTT. It codes for CASSPYTVRGTEAFF.

The V call is TRBV6-5, the J call TRBJ2-7; tentative D call: TRBD1 (5 bases). The germline V gene encodes CDR1 MNHEY and CDR2 SVGAGI. The V end was cut by 5 bases, the J end by 5 bases, with 16 bases between. This CDR3 is 14 amino acids long. The CDR3 coding sequence is TGTGCCAGCAGTGAATCGGCAGGGTCCCACGAGCAGTACTTC. This translates into CASSESAGSHEQYF.

The V gene is TRBV7-9, the J gene TRBJ2-2, with 8 bases aligning to TRBD2. Germline V gives CDR1 SEHNR, CDR2 FQNEAQ (reference sequence). CDR3 length: 14 residues. Losses at the gene ends were 6 bases for V and 5 bases for J; bases not matched to a gene: 5. The CDR3 here is CASSYTGGTGELFF. Here the CDR3 DNA reads TGTGCCAGCAGTTACACGGGGGGGACCGGGGAGCTGTTTTTT.

The V gene is TRBV18, the J gene TRBJ2-7; D possibly matches TRBD1 or TRBD2 (5 bases each). The V gene lost 5 bases and the J gene lost 0 bases, with 11 bases spanning the gap. The CDR3 runs 14 residues. Per germline, CDR1 KGHSH and CDR2 LQKENI. The CDR3 DNA is TGTGCCAGCTCATTAGAGGGGCACTCCTACGAGCAGTACTTC. Translating it yields CASSLEGHSYEQYF.